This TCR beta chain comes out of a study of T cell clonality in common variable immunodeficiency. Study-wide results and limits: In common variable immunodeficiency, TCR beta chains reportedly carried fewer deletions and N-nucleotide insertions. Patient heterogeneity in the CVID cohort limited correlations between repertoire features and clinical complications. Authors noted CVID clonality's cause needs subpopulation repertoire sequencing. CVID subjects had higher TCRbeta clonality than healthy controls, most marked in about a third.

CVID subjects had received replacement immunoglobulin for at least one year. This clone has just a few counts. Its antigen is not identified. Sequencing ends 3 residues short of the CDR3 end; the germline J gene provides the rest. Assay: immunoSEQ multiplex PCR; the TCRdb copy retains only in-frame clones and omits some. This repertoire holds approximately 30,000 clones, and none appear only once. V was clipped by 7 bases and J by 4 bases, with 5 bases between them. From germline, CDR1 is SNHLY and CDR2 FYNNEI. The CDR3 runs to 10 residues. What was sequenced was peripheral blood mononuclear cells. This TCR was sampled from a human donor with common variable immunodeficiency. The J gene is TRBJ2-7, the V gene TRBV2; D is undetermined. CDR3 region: CASTNYEQYF. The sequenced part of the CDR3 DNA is TGTGCCAGCACCAATTACGAG.